This is a list of T cell receptor beta chains from one sample in a study of blood T cell repertoires in COVID-19. Profiling relied on immunoSEQ multiplex PCR, and the TCRdb table lists in-frame clones only, not all of them. Of about 130,000 clones detected, 90% appear once; the ten largest clones hold 3.5% to 5.5%. The sample consisted of peripheral blood. The receptors derive from a man in his 60s with COVID-19, enrolled during active disease. Each CDR3 is given with its conserved first and last residue. D genes are given only for firm matches. Part of the rows lack a size; the others show once, few, many or a class for expanded clones.

v_gene	abundance	j_gene	d_gene	CDR3nt	CDR3aa
TRBV28	-	TRBJ2-2	TRBD1	TGTGCCAGCAGCTGGACACCGGGACAGGCAAACACCGGGGAGCTGTTTTTT	CASSWTPGQANTGELFF
TRBV7-2	-	TRBJ1-1	TRBD1	TGTGCCAGCAGCTTCACTACAGGGGGCAATACTTTCTTT	CASSFTTGGNTFF
TRBV29-1	-	TRBJ2-7	TRBD1	TGCAGCACTCGGACAGGGGACTACGAGCAGTACTTC	CSTRTGDYEQYF
TRBV3-1/TRBV3-2	-	TRBJ1-5	TRBD1	TGTGCCAGCGGACGGACAGGTAGTCAGCCCCAGCATTTT	CASGRTGSQPQHF
TRBV19	once	TRBJ1-1	TRBD1	TGTGCCAGTAGCAAGGGGACAGGGGGCGCAGCTTTCTTT	CASSKGTGGAAFF
TRBV6-5	once	TRBJ2-5	TRBD1	TGTGCCAGCAGTTACTCGAACCGGGACAGCGAAGAGACCCAGTACTTC	CASSYSNRDSEETQYF
TRBV5-1	-	TRBJ2-1	TRBD2	TGCGCCAGCAGCTTGGAACTAGCGGGAGGAACCAGCGAGCAGTTCTTC	CASSLELAGGTSEQFF
TRBV18	-	TRBJ2-3	-	TGTGCCAGCTCACTCGGGGGTAGCACAGATACGCAGTATTTT	CASSLGGSTDTQYF
TRBV4-1	-	TRBJ1-2	TRBD1	TGCGCCAGCAGCCACGAGGAGCGACAGGGTAAGGGCTACACCTTC	CASSHEERQGKGYTF
TRBV20-1	-	TRBJ1-5	-	TGCAGTGCTAGTTCACCGGGACACCCGTATCAGCCCCAGCATTTT	CSASSPGHPYQPQHF
TRBV3-1/TRBV3-2	-	TRBJ2-5	-	TGTGCCAGCACCCAGGGCGTCACAGGGCAAGAGACCCAGTACTTC	CASTQGVTGQETQYF
TRBV13	-	TRBJ2-1	TRBD1	TGTGCCAGCAGACCTACAGGGGAATTTAGGTACAATGAGCAGTTCTTC	CASRPTGEFRYNEQFF
TRBV7-8	-	TRBJ1-2	TRBD1	TGTGCCAGCAGCTTGACAGGGGGCCTGTTCTCTAACTATGGCTACACCTTC	CASSLTGGLFSNYGYTF
TRBV6-2/TRBV6-3	-	TRBJ2-1	TRBD2	TGTGCCAGCAGTTACACAGCGGGAGTCAATGAGCAGTTCTTC	CASSYTAGVNEQFF
TRBV7-3	-	TRBJ2-1	TRBD2	TGTGCCAGCAGCTCAATTGCGGGAGCTTTGGATGAGCAGTTCTTC	CASSSIAGALDEQFF